The clone carrying this T cell receptor (beta chain) was seen a few times. Its matching antigen is unknown. This CDR3 is built from 13 residues. The V end lost 7 bases, the J end lost 6 bases, and 15 bases lay between the germline ends. The data belong to a study of response to subunit inactivated influenza vaccine. Study-wide findings and caveats: The authors offered the suggestion that each seasonal influenza vaccination recruits few new T cells.

TCRdb passed the RT-PCR reads through MiXCR, listing each CDR3 protein once. Of about 310,000 distinct CDR3 sequences listed, 22% are singletons. The source of this sequence is a man between 45 and 75 years old who received an inactivated influenza vaccine. This sample comprised PBMCs from blood, obtained around 22 months after vaccination. The chain has TRBV23-1 and TRBJ1-1, with a possible D match to TRBD1 (6 bases). TRBV23-1 counts as an open reading frame of uncertain function. The CDR3, as DNA: TGCGCCAGCATTCAGGAGGGGGACGCTGAAGCTTTCTTT. Protein: CASIQEGDAEAFF.